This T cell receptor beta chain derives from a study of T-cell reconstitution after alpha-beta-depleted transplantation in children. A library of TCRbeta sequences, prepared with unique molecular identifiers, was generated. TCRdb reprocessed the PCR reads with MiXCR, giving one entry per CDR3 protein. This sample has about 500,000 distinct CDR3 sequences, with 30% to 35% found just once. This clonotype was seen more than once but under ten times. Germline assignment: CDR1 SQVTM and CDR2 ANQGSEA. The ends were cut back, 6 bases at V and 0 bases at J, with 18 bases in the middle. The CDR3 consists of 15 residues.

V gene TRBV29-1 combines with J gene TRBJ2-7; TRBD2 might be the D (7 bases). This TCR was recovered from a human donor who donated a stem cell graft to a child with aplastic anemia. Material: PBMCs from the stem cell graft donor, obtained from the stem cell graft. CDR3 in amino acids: CSVATGRAYSYEQYF. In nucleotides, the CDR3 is TGCAGCGTGGCCACAGGGAGGGCGTACTCCTACGAGCAGTACTTC.